Below are 18 T cell receptor beta chains sequenced from a single sample in a study of T cell responses to AZD1222 COVID-19 vaccine. Produced via immunoSEQ multiplex PCR; TCRdb's table is partial and in-frame only. The table has about 110,000 clones, about nine tenths seen once; the top ten hold approximately 3.1%. The sequences come from peripheral blood, collected on day 0 of MenACWY control vaccination. Source of these receptors: an adult in good health.

The J gene is TRBJ1-2, the V gene TRBV6-5; D is ambiguous. Germline loops: CDR1 MNHEY, CDR2 SVGAGI. V lost 5 bases and J 7 bases, leaving 11 bases between the germline ends. The CDR3 loop spans 12 amino acids. The CDR3 protein is CASSLPPFGYTF. The CDR3 DNA is TGTGCCAGCAGTCTACCCCCCTTTGGCTACACCTTC.

The sample holds one count of this clone. V usage is TRBV4-1 and J usage is TRBJ1-4; no clear D gene. The CDR3 is 15 amino acids. V was shortened by 3 bases and J by 2 bases, with 10 bases between the two germline ends. Germline CDR1 and CDR2: MGHRA and YSYEKL. The CDR3 sequence is CASSQSRYTNEKLFF. CDR3 nucleotide sequence: TGCGCCAGCAGCCAGTCCAGGTACACTAATGAAAAACTGTTTTTT.

The chain couples TRBV7-9 to TRBJ1-2; tentative D call: TRBD1 (6 bases). V lost 4 bases, J lost 8 bases, and 14 bases lay in between. There are 13 residues in the CDR3. CDR1 SEHNR and CDR2 FQNEAQ come from the germline V gene (reference sequence). CDR3 amino acids: CASSSGQGRGYTF. The CDR3, as DNA: TGTGCCAGCAGCTCTGGCCAGGGGAGAGGCTACACCTTC.

This clone was counted only a few times. The chain joins TRBV4-3 to TRBJ1-4; D ambiguous. V was trimmed by 1 base and J by 8 bases, leaving 20 bases between them. CDR1 is LGHNA and CDR2 is YSLEER in the germline V gene. The CDR3 extends over 17 amino acids. CDR3 DNA: TGCGCCAGCAGCCAAGTATATTCGGGGTCCCCGGGGGAAAAACTGTTTTTT. It encodes CASSQVYSGSPGEKLFF.

This chain uses TRBV9 with TRBJ2-5; D assignment may be TRBD1 or TRBD2 (6 bases each). Germline-derived CDR1 and CDR2 are SGDLS and YYNGEE. Trimming pared 3 bases from V and 3 bases from J, leaving 15 bases between. The length of the CDR3 is 15 residues. CDR3 residues: CASSDTGAGKETQYF. The CDR3 DNA sequence: TGTGCCAGCAGCGACACGGGGGCGGGGAAAGAGACCCAGTACTTC. The full variable domain, completed using reference TRBV9 and TRBJ2-5, is DSGVTQTPKHLITATGQRVTLRCSPRSGDLSVYWYQQSLDQGLQFLIQYYNGEERAKGNILERFSAQQFPDLHSELNLSSLELGDSALYFCASSDTGAGKETQYFGPGTRLLVL.

The CDR3 DNA sequence: TGTGCCAGCTCAACGACAGGGTTCTCGAACGAGCAGTACTTC. Translating gives CASSTTGFSNEQYF. The chain employs TRBV18 and TRBJ2-7; 7 positions agree with TRBD1. V lost 5 bases to trimming and J lost 5 bases; unmatched junction nucleotides: 9. CDR3 length equals 14 residues. Per germline, CDR1 KGHSH and CDR2 LQKENI.

The rearrangement joins TRBV2 to TRBJ1-6; perhaps TRBD1 as D (6 bases). This CDR3 contains 13 residues. Germline CDR1 reads SNHLY; CDR2 reads FYNNEI. V lost 6 bases and J lost 13, with 16 bases in between. CDR3 in DNA: TGTGCCAGCAGAGGACAGCCCGAAAGCCCCCTCCACTTT. Its translation is CASRGQPESPLHF.

The chain recombines TRBV3-1 (or the pseudogene TRBV3-2) with TRBJ2-5; 10 bases match TRBD2. Germline V gene lookup returns CDR1 LGHDT and CDR2 YNNKEL (reference sequence). V lost 1 base, J lost 1 base, and 3 bases stayed unmatched. CDR3 length: 16 amino acids. The CDR3 spells CASSQVASGSQETQYF. The CDR3 nucleotides are TGTGCCAGCAGCCAAGTTGCTAGCGGGAGCCAAGAGACCCAGTACTTC.

This clone was recorded a few times. This chain uses TRBV19 with TRBJ1-4; 7 bases fit TRBD1. Trimming removed 5 bases from V and 0 bases from J; junction bases left unmatched: 3. From germline, CDR1 is LNHDA and CDR2 SQIVND (reference sequence). The CDR3 length is 15 residues. Written as DNA, the CDR3 is TGTGCCAGTAGTCCGGGGACAGCAACTAATGAAAAACTGTTTTTT. Translating it yields CASSPGTATNEKLFF.

The rearrangement uses TRBV18 and TRBJ1-3; D unclear. This CDR3 spans 15 amino acids. Germline loops: CDR1 KGHSH, CDR2 LQKENI. V was clipped by 3 bases and J by 3 bases, with 12 bases between them. CDR3 DNA sequence: TGTGCCAGCTCACCCATAGACGGACGTGGAAACACCATATATTTT. As protein: CASSPIDGRGNTIYF.

This clone was observed a single time. This chain connects TRBV19 to TRBJ1-5, with 7 bases matching TRBD1. CDR1 and CDR2 from the germline V gene are LNHDA and SQIVND (reference sequence). There are 15 residues in the CDR3. V gave up 8 bases and J gave up 0 bases; unmatched junction bases: 7. The CDR3 loop reads CASVGQEYSNQPQHF. DNA of the CDR3: TGTGCCAGTGTAGGACAGGAGTATAGCAATCAGCCCCAGCATTTT.

The rearrangement joins TRBV19 to TRBJ2-3; D remains unclear. CDR3 length: 15 amino acids. Trimming cost V 10 bases and J 0 bases, with 17 bases left between them. Germline assignment: CDR1 LNHDA and CDR2 SQIVND (reference sequence). CDR3 protein: CATSLVRTSTDTQYF. The CDR3 DNA reads TGTGCCACCTCCTTAGTTCGCACTAGCACAGATACGCAGTATTTT.

This clone was detected once. The V gene is TRBV7-9, the J gene TRBJ2-1, with D unresolved. CDR1 and CDR2 from the germline V gene are SEHNR and FQNEAQ (reference sequence). V was trimmed by 1 base and J by 4 bases, leaving 11 bases between them. This CDR3 spans 15 amino acids. DNA for the CDR3: TGTGCCAGCAGCTTAGTTGGGCAAGTTTACAATGAGCAGTTCTTC. The encoded protein is CASSLVGQVYNEQFF. Full variable domain (remainder filled in from reference TRBV7-9 and TRBJ2-1): DTGVSQNPRHKITKRGQNVTFRCDPISEHNRLYWYRQTLGQGPEFLTYFQNEAQLEKSRLLSDRFSAERPKGSFSTLEIQRTEQGDSAMYLCASSLVGQVYNEQFFGPGTRLTVL.

The sample holds one count of this clone. DNA for the CDR3: TGTGCCAGCAGCTTAGAACAGAGCAACTATGGCTACACCTTC. The encoded protein is CASSLEQSNYGYTF. The chain couples TRBV7-9 to TRBJ1-2; D remains ambiguous. V dropped 1 base and J dropped 2 bases, with 8 bases sitting between them. The germline V gene encodes CDR1 SEHNR and CDR2 FQNEAQ (reference sequence). The length of the CDR3 is 14 residues.

In DNA form, the CDR3 reads TGCAGTGCTAGTGAGGACTCCTACGAGCAGTACTTC. Translated: CSASEDSYEQYF. The gene calls are TRBV20-1 and TRBJ2-7, with D uncertain. CDR1 and CDR2 from the germline V gene are DFQATT and SNEGSKA (reference sequence). V was shortened by 3 bases and J by 0 bases, with 6 bases between the two germline ends. The CDR3 has 12 amino acids.

The chain carries TRBV5-1 and TRBJ2-7; D unresolved. V was clipped by 1 base and J by 2 bases, with 7 bases between them. Germline CDR1 reads SGHRS; CDR2 reads YFSETQ. The CDR3 consists of 13 residues. The CDR3 nucleotides are TGCGCCAGCAGCTTGTACGTCCCCTACGAGCAGTACTTC. It specifies CASSLYVPYEQYF.

The genes are TRBV19 and TRBJ2-1; TRBD2 aligns across 13 bases. The CDR3 spans 15 residues. V lost 10 bases to trimming and J lost 0 bases; unmatched junction nucleotides: 3. Germline-derived CDR1 and CDR2 are LNHDA and SQIVND (reference sequence). CDR3 in DNA: TGTGCCACTAGGACTAGCGGGGGCTCCTACAATGAGCAGTTCTTC. Encoded protein: CATRTSGGSYNEQFF.

The chain employs TRBV19 and TRBJ1-2; no firm D call. Germline CDR1 LNHDA, CDR2 SQIVND (reference sequence). The CDR3 sequence is 16 residues long. The ends were cut back, 3 bases at V and 3 bases at J, with 17 bases in the middle. The CDR3 sequence: CASSMGAAPYDYGYTF. The CDR3 bases are TGTGCCAGTAGTATGGGAGCAGCACCCTATGACTATGGCTACACCTTC. Full variable domain (remainder filled in from reference TRBV19 and TRBJ1-2): DGGITQSPKYLFRKEGQNVTLSCEQNLNHDAMYWYRQDPGQGLRLIYYSQIVNDFQKGDIAEGYSVSREKKESFPLTVTSAQKNPTAFYLCASSMGAAPYDYGYTFGSGTRLTVV.